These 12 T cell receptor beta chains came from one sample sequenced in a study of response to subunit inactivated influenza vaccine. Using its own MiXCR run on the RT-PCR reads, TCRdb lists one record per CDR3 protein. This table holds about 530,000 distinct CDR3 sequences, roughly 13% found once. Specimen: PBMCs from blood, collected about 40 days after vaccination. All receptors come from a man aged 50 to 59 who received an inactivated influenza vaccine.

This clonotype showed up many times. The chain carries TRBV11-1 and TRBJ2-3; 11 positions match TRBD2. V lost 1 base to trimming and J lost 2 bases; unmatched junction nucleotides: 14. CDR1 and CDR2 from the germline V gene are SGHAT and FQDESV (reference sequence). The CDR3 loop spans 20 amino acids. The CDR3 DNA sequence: TGTGCCAGCAGCTTAGTCGTGACTAGCGGGAACCCCCGCGACACAGATACGCAGTATTTT. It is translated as CASSLVVTSGNPRDTDTQYF.

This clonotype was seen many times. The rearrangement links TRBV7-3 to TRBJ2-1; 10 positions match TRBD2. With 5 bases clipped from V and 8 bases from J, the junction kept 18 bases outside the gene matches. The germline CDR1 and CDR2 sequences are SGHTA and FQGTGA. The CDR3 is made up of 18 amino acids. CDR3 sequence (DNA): TGTGCCAGCAGCCCTAACCCGGGTCCTAGCGGGAGTTTGTATGAGCAGTTCTTC. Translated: CASSPNPGPSGSLYEQFF. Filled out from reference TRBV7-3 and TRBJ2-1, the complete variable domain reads GAGVSQTPSNKVTEKGKYVELRCDPISGHTALYWYRQSLGQGPEFLIYFQGTGAADDSGLPNDRFFAVRPEGSVSTLKIQRTERGDSAVYLCASSPNPGPSGSLYEQFFGPGTRLTVL.

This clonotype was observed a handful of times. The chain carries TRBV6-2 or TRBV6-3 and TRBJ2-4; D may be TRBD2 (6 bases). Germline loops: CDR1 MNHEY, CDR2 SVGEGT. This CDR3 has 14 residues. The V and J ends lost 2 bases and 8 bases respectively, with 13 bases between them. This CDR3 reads CASSYMAGLDIQYF. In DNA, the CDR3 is TGTGCCAGCAGTTACATGGCGGGGTTAGACATTCAGTACTTC.

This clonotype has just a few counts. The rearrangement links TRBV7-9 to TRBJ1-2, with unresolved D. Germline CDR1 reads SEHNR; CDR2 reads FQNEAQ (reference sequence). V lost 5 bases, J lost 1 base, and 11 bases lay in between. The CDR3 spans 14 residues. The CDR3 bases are TGTGCCAGCAGCCCAGAGGTACTTAACTATGGCTACACCTTC. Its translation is CASSPEVLNYGYTF.

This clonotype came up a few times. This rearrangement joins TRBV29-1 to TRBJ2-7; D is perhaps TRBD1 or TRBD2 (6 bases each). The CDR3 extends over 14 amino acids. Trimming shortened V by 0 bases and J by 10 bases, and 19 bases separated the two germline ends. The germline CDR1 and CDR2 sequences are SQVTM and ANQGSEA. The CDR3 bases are TGCAGCGTTGAAGATGTAGGGGGGTGGAGGGGCCAGTACTTC. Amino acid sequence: CSVEDVGGWRGQYF.

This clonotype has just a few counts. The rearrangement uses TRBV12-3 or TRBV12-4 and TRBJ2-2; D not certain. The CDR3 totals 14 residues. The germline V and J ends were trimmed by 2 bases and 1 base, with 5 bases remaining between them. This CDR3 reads CASSLQENTGELFF. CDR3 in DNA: TGTGCCAGCAGTTTACAGGAGAACACCGGGGAGCTGTTTTTT.

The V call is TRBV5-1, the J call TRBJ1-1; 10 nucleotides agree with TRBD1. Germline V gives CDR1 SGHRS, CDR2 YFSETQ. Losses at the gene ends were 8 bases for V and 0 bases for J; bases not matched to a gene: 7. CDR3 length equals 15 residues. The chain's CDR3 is CASNDGTGVNTEAFF. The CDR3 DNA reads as TGCGCCAGTAATGACGGGACAGGGGTGAACACTGAAGCTTTCTTT.

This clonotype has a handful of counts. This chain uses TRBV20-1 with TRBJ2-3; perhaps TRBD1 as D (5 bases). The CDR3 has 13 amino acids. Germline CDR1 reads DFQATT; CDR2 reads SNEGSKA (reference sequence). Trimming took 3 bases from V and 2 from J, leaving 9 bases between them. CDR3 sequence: CSARYRNTDTQYF. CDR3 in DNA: TGCAGTGCTAGGTACAGGAACACAGATACGCAGTATTTT.

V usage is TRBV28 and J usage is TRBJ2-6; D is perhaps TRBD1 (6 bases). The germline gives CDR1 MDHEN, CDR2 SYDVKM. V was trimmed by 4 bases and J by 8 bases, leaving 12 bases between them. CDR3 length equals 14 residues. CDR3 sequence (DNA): TGTGCCAGCAGTTACCCACAGGGTTCCAACGTCCTGACTTTC. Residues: CASSYPQGSNVLTF. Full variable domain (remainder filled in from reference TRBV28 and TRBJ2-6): DVKVTQSSRYLVKRTGEKVFLECVQDMDHENMFWYRQDPGLGLRLIYFSYDVKMKEKGDIPEGYSVSREKKERFSLILESASTNQTSMYLCASSYPQGSNVLTFGAGSRLTVL.

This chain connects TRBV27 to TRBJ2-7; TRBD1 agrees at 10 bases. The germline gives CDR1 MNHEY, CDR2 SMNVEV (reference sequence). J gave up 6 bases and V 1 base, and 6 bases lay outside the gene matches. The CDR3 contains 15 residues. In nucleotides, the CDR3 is TGTGCCAGCAGTTTATTGGACAGGGGGGTAGGCGAGCAGTACTTC. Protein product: CASSLLDRGVGEQYF.

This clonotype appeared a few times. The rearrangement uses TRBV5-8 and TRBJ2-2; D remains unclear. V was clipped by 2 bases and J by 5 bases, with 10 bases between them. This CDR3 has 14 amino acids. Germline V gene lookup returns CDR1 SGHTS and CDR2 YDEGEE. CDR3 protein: CASSFDPGTGELFF. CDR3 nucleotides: TGTGCCAGCAGCTTTGACCCCGGGACCGGGGAGCTGTTTTTT.

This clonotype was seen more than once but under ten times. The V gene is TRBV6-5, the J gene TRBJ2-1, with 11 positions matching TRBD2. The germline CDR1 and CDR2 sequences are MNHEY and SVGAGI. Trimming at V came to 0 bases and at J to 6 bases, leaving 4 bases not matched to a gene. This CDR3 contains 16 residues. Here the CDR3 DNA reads TGTGCCAGCAGTTACTCGGCTAGCGGGAGGCTCAATGAGCAGTTCTTC. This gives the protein CASSYSASGRLNEQFF.